A single sample is the source of the 30 T cell receptor beta chains below, sequenced in a study of Graves' ophthalmopathy and Graves' hyperthyroidism. Transcripts of RNA were the source for amplifying TCR beta CDR3 regions. Scientists carried out first-round RT-PCR using HTBI primers and then a second-round multiplex PCR. TCRdb used MiXCR to reprocess the multiplex PCR reads, holding one entry per CDR3 protein. The sample includes roughly 500,000 distinct CDR3 sequences, approximately 15% of them seen just once. Source material: blood. The source of these receptors is a woman between 25 and 40 years old with Graves' ophthalmopathy.

This clonotype was counted at least ten times. V gene TRBV20-1 combines with J gene TRBJ1-6, with 10 bases matching TRBD1. This CDR3 region has 15 residues. The germline gives CDR1 DFQATT, CDR2 SNEGSKA (reference sequence). The J segment lost 6 bases and the V segment lost 8 bases, leaving 10 bases of the junction unmatched. The CDR3 DNA sequence: TGCAGTACCCAGACAGGGGGCGCGGGTAATTCACCCCTCCACTTT. Amino acids: CSTQTGGAGNSPLHF.

This clonotype occurred many times. CDR3 nucleotide sequence: TGTGCCAGCAGGGGGCTCGGCAATCAGCCCCAGCATTTT. Protein: CASRGLGNQPQHF. The chain is built from TRBV12-3 or TRBV12-4 and TRBJ1-5, with D perhaps TRBD1 (5 bases). The ends were cut back, 6 bases at V and 2 bases at J, with 8 bases in the middle. This CDR3 region has 13 residues.

V gene TRBV7-2 combines with J gene TRBJ2-5, with D possibly being TRBD2 (7 bases). Germline V gene sequence: CDR1 SGHTA, CDR2 FQGNSA. The V and J ends lost 5 bases and 2 bases respectively, with 21 bases between them. The CDR3 consists of 17 residues. CDR3 sequence reads: CASSRFGAGAFQETQYF. CDR3 nucleotide sequence: TGTGCCAGCAGCCGCTTTGGGGCGGGGGCTTTTCAAGAGACCCAGTACTTC.

This clonotype was counted ten times or more. The chain is built from TRBV29-1 and TRBJ1-2; D may be TRBD1 (6 bases). The CDR3 runs 12 residues. V was clipped by 7 bases and J by 7 bases, with 16 bases between them. CDR1 and CDR2 (germline): SQVTM, ANQGSEA. The CDR3 DNA sequence: TGCAGCGCAGGACAGTACGGGAGTGGCTACACCTTC. It codes for CSAGQYGSGYTF.

The J gene is TRBJ2-7, the V gene TRBV6-4, with 7 bases matching TRBD1. V lost 5 bases, J lost 3 bases, and 7 bases stayed unmatched. CDR3 size: 14 residues. The germline CDR1 and CDR2 sequences are MRHNA and SNTAGT. CDR3 residues: CASSFTGDVYEQYF. CDR3 nucleotides: TGTGCCAGCAGTTTCACAGGGGATGTCTACGAGCAGTACTTC.

This clonotype occurred a few times. This chain links TRBV5-1 with TRBJ2-2, with no clear D. The germline V gene encodes CDR1 SGHRS and CDR2 YFSETQ. There are 15 residues in the CDR3. V was shortened by 2 bases and J by 6 bases, with 14 bases between the two germline ends. The CDR3 protein is CASSFYAGRPGELFF. CDR3 coding DNA: TGCGCCAGCAGCTTCTATGCAGGACGTCCCGGGGAGCTGTTTTTT.

Ten or more counts support this clonotype. The chain couples TRBV12-3 or TRBV12-4 to TRBJ1-1; 7 bases agree with TRBD1. J was trimmed by 10 bases and V by 2 bases; bases with no gene match: 4. The CDR3 loop spans 12 amino acids. The CDR3 spells CASSLWQGVAFF. In nucleotides, the CDR3 is TGTGCCAGCAGTTTATGGCAGGGGGTAGCTTTCTTT.

In its sample, this clonotype was seen many times. The chain carries TRBV28 and TRBJ2-7; D uncertain. Trimming left V 2 bases short and J 2 bases short, with 13 bases between. Germline-derived CDR1 and CDR2 are MDHEN and SYDVKM. The CDR3 is 15 residues long. The CDR3 DNA reads TGTGCCAGCAGTTTAAGCCCCAAGGGTCCCTACGAGCAGTACTTC. The encoded protein is CASSLSPKGPYEQYF.

This clonotype was detected ten times or more. This rearrangement joins TRBV7-9 to TRBJ1-2, with TRBD1 identical over 7 bases. Unmatched junction bases numbered 5, after V lost 6 bases and J lost 4 bases. The germline gives CDR1 SEHNR, CDR2 FQNEAQ (reference sequence). The CDR3 is 13 residues long. CDR3: CASRSGQSYGYTF. CDR3 sequence (DNA): TGTGCCAGCAGATCGGGACAGTCCTATGGCTACACCTTC.

This chain joins TRBV2 and TRBJ1-1; D gene ambiguous. Trimming took off 7 bases at V and 0 bases at J, with 9 bases between the two ends. The CDR3 is made up of 13 amino acids. Germline V gene lookup returns CDR1 SNHLY and CDR2 FYNNEI. CDR3 region: CASMSRLNTEAFF. The DNA of the CDR3 is TGTGCCAGCATGTCCAGGCTGAACACTGAAGCTTTCTTT.

This clonotype came up many times. The V and J genes are TRBV4-1 and TRBJ2-7; 7 bases are a match to TRBD1. The V gene end was trimmed by 0 bases and the J gene end by 3 bases; junction bases not matched to a gene: 5. CDR1 is MGHRA and CDR2 is YSYEKL in the germline V gene. This CDR3 region has 15 residues. The CDR3 DNA reads as TGCGCCAGCAGCCAAGACGACAGGGCTGGCTACGAGCAGTACTTC. Amino acid sequence: CASSQDDRAGYEQYF.

This clonotype came up many times. The rearrangement uses TRBV28 and TRBJ1-5, with TRBD1 as a possible D gene (6 bases). The germline V and J ends were trimmed by 7 bases and 3 bases, with 19 bases remaining between them. Germline values: CDR1 MDHEN, CDR2 SYDVKM. This CDR3 comprises 16 residues. The CDR3 region has the DNA TGTGCCAGCACCCACGAACCGGGACACTCCAATCAGCCCCAGCATTTT. Residues: CASTHEPGHSNQPQHF.

This clonotype was counted ten times or more. The rearrangement joins TRBV28 to TRBJ2-2; D may be TRBD1 (6 bases). The V gene's germline CDR1 is MDHEN and CDR2 SYDVKM. The CDR3 contains 14 residues. V was cut by 5 bases and J by 7 bases, with 14 bases left in between. Here the CDR3 reads CASSGQGLVGELFF. The CDR3 region has the DNA TGTGCCAGCAGTGGCCAGGGGTTAGTCGGGGAGCTGTTTTTT.

This clonotype came up many times. V usage is TRBV20-1 and J usage is TRBJ1-2, with no clear D. CDR3 length equals 14 residues. Looked up from germline, CDR1 is DFQATT and CDR2 is SNEGSKA (reference sequence). V lost 0 bases and J lost 6, with 14 bases in between. As DNA, the CDR3 is TGCAGTGCTAGAGATAGCCGAGGACGGAATGGCTACACCTTC. Translating it yields CSARDSRGRNGYTF.

This clonotype was counted many times. The chain is built from TRBV28 and TRBJ2-7, with 9 bases matching TRBD1. The junction had 9 bases not matched to a gene; V was cut back by 5 bases and J by 7 bases. CDR3 length equals 14 residues. CDR1 is MDHEN, CDR2 SYDVKM, per germline. The CDR3 is CASSVGTGSFEQYF. The CDR3 coding sequence is TGTGCCAGCAGTGTCGGGACAGGGTCTTTTGAGCAGTACTTC. The entire variable domain, with the rest obtained from reference TRBV28 and TRBJ2-7, is as follows: DVKVTQSSRYLVKRTGEKVFLECVQDMDHENMFWYRQDPGLGLRLIYFSYDVKMKEKGDIPEGYSVSREKKERFSLILESASTNQTSMYLCASSVGTGSFEQYFGPGTRLTVT.

The sample holds many counts of this clonotype. The rearrangement uses TRBV4-2 and TRBJ1-2, with D perhaps TRBD1 (5 bases). Trimming shortened V by 0 bases and J by 4 bases, and 12 bases separated the two germline ends. The CDR3 is 15 amino acids. Germline V CDR1 and CDR2: LGHNA, YNFKEQ. The CDR3 loop reads CASSQEGRQLYGYTF. Here the CDR3 DNA reads TGTGCCAGCAGCCAAGAGGGGCGACAGCTCTATGGCTACACCTTC.

This clonotype was seen many times. The V gene is TRBV11-1, the J gene TRBJ1-2, with D tentatively TRBD1 (5 bases). Germline V CDR1 and CDR2: SGHAT, FQDESV (reference sequence). This CDR3 comprises 16 residues. Trimming shortened V by 6 bases and J by 7 bases, and 24 bases separated the two germline ends. The CDR3 DNA follows: TGTGCCAGCAGGACAGATCGGGACCTCCTCGGCGGTGGCTACACCTTC. Translation: CASRTDRDLLGGGYTF.

There are many counts of this clonotype. The V call is TRBV2, the J call TRBJ1-2; 8 nucleotides agree with TRBD1. V trimming: 3 bases; J trimming: 2 bases; junction bases outside the gene matches: 8. Per germline, CDR1 SNHLY and CDR2 FYNNEI. This CDR3 is 16 amino acids long. The CDR3 spells CASSESGGSVNYGYTF. As DNA, the CDR3 is TGTGCCAGCAGTGAGTCAGGGGGCTCGGTAAACTATGGCTACACCTTC. Together with reference TRBV2 and TRBJ1-2, the CDR3 gives the full variable domain: EPEVTQTPSHQVTQMGQEVILRCVPISNHLYFYWYRQILGQKVEFLVSFYNNEISEKSEIFDDQFSVERPDGSNFTLKIRSTKLEDSAMYFCASSESGGSVNYGYTFGSGTRLTVV.

This clonotype was found many times. The chain employs TRBV10-3 and TRBJ2-7; tentative D call: TRBD2 (5 bases). This CDR3 comprises 14 residues. V dropped 3 bases and J dropped 2 bases, with 11 bases sitting between them. Germline values: CDR1 ENHRY, CDR2 SYGVKD. The CDR3 bases are TGTGCCATCAGTGAAAGAGGGTTTACCTACGAGCAGTACTTC. Its translation is CAISERGFTYEQYF.

The genes are TRBV6-1 and TRBJ1-2; D is unresolved. The CDR3 runs to 13 residues. Germline values: CDR1 MNHNS, CDR2 SASEGT. Trimming left V 8 bases short and J 3 bases short, with 13 bases between. This CDR3 is CASSTGPHYGYTF. CDR3 DNA: TGTGCCAGCTCCACCGGGCCCCACTATGGCTACACCTTC.

This chain uses TRBV12-3 or TRBV12-4 with TRBJ2-6, with D possibly matching TRBD1 (6 bases). This CDR3 region has 18 residues. Trimming pared 5 bases from V and 1 base from J, leaving 18 bases between. CDR3 sequence reads: CASSGLPDRTSGANVLTF. The CDR3 DNA follows: TGTGCCAGCAGTGGCCTCCCCGACAGGACTTCTGGGGCCAACGTCCTGACTTTC.

This clonotype was observed a few times. The chain has TRBV11-2 and TRBJ2-7; D gene uncertain. The V end was cut by 5 bases, the J end by 7 bases, with 15 bases between. The germline CDR1 and CDR2 sequences are SGHAT and FQNNGV. CDR3 length: 13 residues. The CDR3 here is CASSPDKFREQYF. The DNA of the CDR3 is TGTGCCAGCAGCCCCGACAAATTTCGGGAGCAGTACTTC.

This clonotype appeared many times. V is TRBV5-1 and J is TRBJ1-6; maybe TRBD1 (5 bases). With 5 bases removed from V and 12 bases from J, the gap between germline ends came to 15 bases. This CDR3 spans 13 amino acids. Looked up from germline, CDR1 is SGHRS and CDR2 is YFSETQ. The CDR3 reads CASSPDRGRPLHF. In DNA form, the CDR3 reads TGCGCCAGCAGTCCAGACAGAGGGAGACCCCTCCACTTT.

This clonotype was found many times. V usage is TRBV10-3 and J usage is TRBJ1-1, with D tentatively TRBD1 (6 bases). CDR1 ENHRY and CDR2 SYGVKD come from the germline V gene. The CDR3 runs to 13 residues. With 1 base removed from V and 5 bases from J, the gap between germline ends came to 8 bases. The CDR3 spells CAISEWGRTEAFF. CDR3 DNA: TGTGCCATCAGTGAGTGGGGGCGGACTGAAGCTTTCTTT.

Many counts were recorded for this clonotype. The V gene is TRBV20-1, the J gene TRBJ1-2; D not resolved. CDR3 size: 14 residues. Germline CDR1 reads DFQATT; CDR2 reads SNEGSKA (reference sequence). V dropped 6 bases and J dropped 8 bases, with 22 bases sitting between them. The CDR3 DNA is TGCAGTGCCTTTCCAAATCTCTCCCAAGAGGGCTACACCTTC. It is translated as CSAFPNLSQEGYTF.

This clonotype was observed at least ten times. This sequence joins TRBV12-5 and TRBJ1-1; maybe TRBD1 (6 bases). CDR1 and CDR2 (germline): LGHNT, FRNRAP. The germline V and J ends were trimmed by 0 bases and 4 bases, with 9 bases remaining between them. The CDR3 sequence is 14 residues long. The DNA of the CDR3 is TGTGCTAGTGGTTTGGTAGCAGGGGCCACTGAAGCTTTCTTT. Its protein product is CASGLVAGATEAFF.

This rearrangement joins TRBV14 to TRBJ1-1; D may be TRBD1 (6 bases). V lost 1 base to trimming and J lost 0 bases, with 12 bases between them. In germline, CDR1 is SGHDN, CDR2 FVKESK. This CDR3 contains 16 residues. The CDR3 reads CASSQAGRGMNTEAFF. CDR3 bases: TGTGCCAGCAGCCAAGCGGGCAGGGGAATGAACACTGAAGCTTTCTTT.

This clonotype has a count of ten or more. J is TRBJ1-1 and V is TRBV6-1; no definite D call. Germline CDR1 MNHNS, CDR2 SASEGT. This CDR3 has 13 amino acids. V lost 6 bases to trimming and J lost 1 base, with 9 bases between them. This CDR3 is CASSFYRNTEAFF. The CDR3 nucleotides are TGTGCCAGCAGCTTCTACAGGAACACTGAAGCTTTCTTT.

The V call is TRBV2, the J call TRBJ2-7; 9 positions agree with TRBD2. V was clipped by 0 bases and J by 4 bases; unmatched bases: 4. The CDR3 has 15 amino acids. The V gene's germline CDR1 is SNHLY and CDR2 FYNNEI. The CDR3 DNA reads TGTGCCAGCAGTGAAGCGCTCACTAGCGGGTACGAGCAGTACTTC. This translates into CASSEALTSGYEQYF.

Ten or more counts support this clonotype. V and J are TRBV12-3 or TRBV12-4 and TRBJ1-3, with a possible D match to TRBD1 (5 bases). Deletions cut 2 bases from V and 0 bases from J, with 14 bases between. There are 17 residues in the CDR3. Here the CDR3 DNA reads TGTGCCAGCAGTTTAATTAGGGGACCGAGCTCTGGAAACACCATATATTTT. This encodes CASSLIRGPSSGNTIYF.